A single sample gave rise to the 20 T cell receptor beta chains below, sequenced in a study of T cells in Graves' hyperthyroidism and ophthalmopathy. Amplification of TCR beta CDR3 regions used RNA as the template. TCR CDR3 underwent first-round RT-PCR with the HTBI primer set. In TCRdb, the multiplex PCR reads were re-called with MiXCR into one record per CDR3 protein. The sample has hundreds of thousands of distinct CDR3 sequences, about 17% seen once. Source material: blood. The receptors shown here come from a young woman with Graves' hyperthyroidism.

The table lists this clonotype with a few counts. The genes are TRBV7-9 and TRBJ1-1, with a possible D match to TRBD1 (5 bases). CDR1 is SEHNR and CDR2 is FQNEAQ in the germline V gene (reference sequence). V was clipped by 5 bases and J by 5 bases, with 21 bases between them. The CDR3 contains 16 residues. The CDR3 here is CASSPRGTSPGTEAFF. The CDR3 DNA sequence: TGTGCCAGCAGCCCACGGGGGACCTCCCCTGGGACTGAAGCTTTCTTT.

This clonotype has more than one count but fewer than ten. The chain recombines TRBV20-1 with TRBJ1-1; tentatively, D is TRBD1 (5 bases). Germline lookup yields CDR1 DFQATT and CDR2 SNEGSKA (reference sequence). This CDR3 region has 15 residues. V was shortened by 0 bases and J by 1 base, with 12 bases between the two germline ends. For the CDR3, the DNA is TGCAGTGCTAGAGATTATCGAAGGGGGAACACTGAAGCTTTCTTT. It is translated as CSARDYRRGNTEAFF.

This clonotype came up many times. V and J are TRBV12-3 or TRBV12-4 and TRBJ1-1; D is ambiguous. The germline V and J ends were trimmed by 7 bases and 0 bases, with 15 bases remaining between them. This CDR3 has 15 amino acids. The CDR3 coding sequence is TGTGCCAGCACCCCAAGGGCTATCATGAACACTGAAGCTTTCTTT. Translating it yields CASTPRAIMNTEAFF.

CDR3 bases: TGTGCCAGCAGCCGTACTGCGGGGGCAGGAGAGACCCAGTACTTC. Its translation: CASSRTAGAGETQYF. V usage is TRBV7-3 and J usage is TRBJ2-5; D possibly corresponds to TRBD2 (7 bases). Germline values: CDR1 SGHTA, CDR2 FQGTGA. V shed 5 bases and J shed 4 bases, with 17 bases lying between them. The length of the CDR3 is 15 residues.

There are a few counts of this clonotype. The chain has TRBV9 and TRBJ2-1; D possibly corresponds to TRBD1 (5 bases). This CDR3 is built from 13 residues. V shed 3 bases and J shed 9 bases, with 13 bases lying between them. Germline-derived CDR1 and CDR2 are SGDLS and YYNGEE. For the CDR3, the DNA is TGTGCCAGCAGCGCAACACCGGACACTGAGCAGTTCTTC. This translates into CASSATPDTEQFF.

This clonotype was picked up many times. The chain uses TRBV12-5 and TRBJ2-1; 10 bases map to TRBD1. The ends lost 5 bases at V and 9 bases at J; junction bases unmatched: 10. This CDR3 region has 15 residues. In germline, CDR1 is LGHNT, CDR2 FRNRAP. The CDR3 coding sequence is TGTGCTAGTGGTACACCGGGACAGGGGACTAGTGAGCAGTTCTTC. Protein product: CASGTPGQGTSEQFF.

This rearrangement joins TRBV29-1 to TRBJ2-7; TRBD2 matches at 10 bases. Unmatched junction bases numbered 5, after V lost 5 bases and J lost 1 base. The CDR3 length is 14 residues. The V gene's germline CDR1 is SQVTM and CDR2 ANQGSEA. This chain's CDR3 is CSVSGRGSSYEQYF. CDR3 coding DNA: TGCAGCGTTAGCGGGAGGGGATCTTCCTACGAGCAGTACTTC.

In its sample, this clonotype was seen many times. CDR3 loop: CASSYGRGTYNEQFF. DNA for the CDR3: TGTGCCAGCAGTTACGGGCGGGGAACTTACAATGAGCAGTTCTTC. The rearrangement joins TRBV6-5 to TRBJ2-1; TRBD2 is a possible D gene (6 bases). With 2 bases removed from V and 4 bases from J, the gap between germline ends came to 12 bases. Germline-derived CDR1 and CDR2 are MNHEY and SVGAGI. The CDR3 has 15 amino acids.

This clonotype was picked up a small number of times. V and J are TRBV6-2 or TRBV6-3 and TRBJ1-1; TRBD1 matches 7 bases. The CDR3 length is 13 residues. Trimming removed 7 bases from V and 11 bases from J; junction bases left unmatched: 13. Germline-derived CDR1 and CDR2 are MNHEY and SVGEGT. Here the CDR3 DNA reads TGTGCCAGCACCCGGACAGGAGCTACTACGGCTTTCTTT. It yields the protein CASTRTGATTAFF.

V is TRBV28 and J is TRBJ2-5; 7 bases align to TRBD1. Germline V gene sequence: CDR1 MDHEN, CDR2 SYDVKM. This CDR3 has 16 amino acids. V dropped 5 bases and J dropped 4; count of bases not matched to a gene: 13. CDR3: CASSRLGTVRGETQYF. CDR3 nucleotides: TGTGCCAGCAGTCGCCTGGGGACAGTAAGAGGAGAGACCCAGTACTTC.

There are many counts of this clonotype. This chain links TRBV7-8 with TRBJ2-1, with 7 nucleotides matching TRBD2. The J segment lost 9 bases and the V segment lost 3 bases, leaving 5 bases of the junction unmatched. The CDR3 runs to 13 residues. CDR1 and CDR2 (germline): SGHVS, FQNEAQ. CDR3 DNA: TGTGCCAGCAGCTTTGCGGGAGCGGTTGAGCAGTTCTTC. It codes for CASSFAGAVEQFF.

V usage is TRBV6-2 or TRBV6-3 and J usage is TRBJ2-3, with 14 bases fitting TRBD2. Germline CDR1 MNHEY, CDR2 SVGEGT. This CDR3 has 15 amino acids. V lost 7 bases, J lost 14 bases, and 14 bases stayed unmatched. CDR3 DNA sequence: TGTGCCAGCACCCCCGGGACTAGCGGGAGAGTGGGTCGGTATTTT. It specifies CASTPGTSGRVGRYF.

This clonotype was picked up many times. DNA of the CDR3: TGTGCCAGCAGCTTAGATCGGGGACAGGGGGCCGCAGATACGCAGTATTTT. This gives the protein CASSLDRGQGAADTQYF. The V and J genes are TRBV11-2 and TRBJ2-3; 12 nucleotides agree with TRBD1. Germline loops: CDR1 SGHAT, CDR2 FQNNGV. This CDR3 contains 17 residues. Trimming cost V 0 bases and J 4 bases; bases outside gene matches: 5.

This clonotype was seen at least ten times. V is TRBV11-2 and J is TRBJ2-7; 9 bases match TRBD1. The V gene end was trimmed by 6 bases and the J gene end by 2 bases; junction bases not matched to a gene: 17. Germline V gene lookup returns CDR1 SGHAT and CDR2 FQNNGV. This CDR3 comprises 18 residues. CDR3 nucleotides: TGTGCCAGCAGAACGATTCGACCGGGACAGGGAGGACCCTACGAGCAGTACTTC. Residues: CASRTIRPGQGGPYEQYF.

V and J are TRBV7-2 and TRBJ2-2; D may be TRBD2 (5 bases). Germline V gene lookup returns CDR1 SGHTA and CDR2 FQGNSA. There are 13 residues in the CDR3. The ends were cut back, 1 base at V and 7 bases at J, with 7 bases in the middle. CDR3 coding DNA: TGTGCCAGCAGCTTAGTGAGGGACGGGGAGCTGTTTTTT. Its protein is CASSLVRDGELFF.

This clonotype was seen more than once but under ten times. The chain recombines TRBV6-2 or TRBV6-3 with TRBJ2-5, with D perhaps matching TRBD2 (6 bases). This CDR3 is built from 17 residues. Per the germline V gene, CDR1 is MNHEY and CDR2 is SVGEGT. The V end was cut by 2 bases, the J end by 0 bases, with 16 bases between. The CDR3 spells CASSYNVGGWDQETQYF. The CDR3, as DNA: TGTGCCAGCAGTTACAACGTCGGGGGATGGGACCAAGAGACCCAGTACTTC.

The CDR3 coding sequence is TGTGCCAGCAGCGGAGCAGGGAGTCGAGGAGATACGCAGTATTTT. Amino acids: CASSGAGSRGDTQYF. The chain links TRBV6-1 to TRBJ2-3; D may correspond to TRBD1 or TRBD2 (5 bases each). Germline lookup yields CDR1 MNHNS and CDR2 SASEGT. The CDR3 consists of 15 residues. The V and J ends lost 6 bases and 5 bases respectively, with 18 bases between them.

Turning to this clonotype: Since a much larger clone is just one base distant, this may be a read error. This sequence joins TRBV12-3 or TRBV12-4 and TRBJ2-5; D may be TRBD1 or TRBD2 (5 bases each). The end of the DNA is better explained by TRBJ2-1, so the J call may be wrong. The CDR3 has 14 residues. The CDR3 spells CASSRGSFGETQFF. CDR3 nucleotides: TGTGCCAGCAGTCGGGGCTCGTTTGGAGAGACCCAGTTCTTC.

The chain has TRBV7-2 and TRBJ2-3; TRBD2 matches at 7 bases. Trimming cost V 0 bases and J 1 base; bases outside gene matches: 4. There are 16 residues in the CDR3. The germline CDR1 and CDR2 sequences are SGHTA and FQGNSA. The CDR3 DNA reads TGTGCCAGCAGCTTAGCGGGGGGGGGTCGCACAGATACGCAGTATTTT. It encodes CASSLAGGGRTDTQYF.

This clonotype occurred many times. This sequence joins TRBV6-2 or TRBV6-3 and TRBJ2-3, with unresolved D. Germline V gene sequence: CDR1 MNHEY, CDR2 SVGEGT. The CDR3 has 11 amino acids. The V gene lost 3 bases and the J gene lost 6 bases, with 4 bases spanning the gap. CDR3 loop: CASSYGDTQYF. In DNA form, the CDR3 reads TGTGCCAGCAGTTATGGGGATACGCAGTATTTT.